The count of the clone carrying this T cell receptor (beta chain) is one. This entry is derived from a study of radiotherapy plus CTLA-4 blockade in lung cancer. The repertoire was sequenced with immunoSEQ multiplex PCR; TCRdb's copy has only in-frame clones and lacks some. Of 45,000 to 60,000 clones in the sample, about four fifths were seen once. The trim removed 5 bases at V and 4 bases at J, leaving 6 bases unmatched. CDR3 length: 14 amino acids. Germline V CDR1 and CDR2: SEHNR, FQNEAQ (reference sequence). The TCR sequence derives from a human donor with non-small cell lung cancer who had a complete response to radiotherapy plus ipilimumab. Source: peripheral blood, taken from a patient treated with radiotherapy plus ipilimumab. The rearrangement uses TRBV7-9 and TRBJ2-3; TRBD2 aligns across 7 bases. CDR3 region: CASSPTGGADTQYF. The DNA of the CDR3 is TGTGCCAGCAGCCCTACTGGGGGGGCAGATACGCAGTATTTT.